These T cell receptor beta chains were read from a single sample in a study of cytomegalovirus exposure and HLA in healthy donors. Clones were sequenced by immunoSEQ multiplex PCR, and TCRdb holds only the in-frame ones, with some missing. The sample holds approximately 93,000 clones; approximately 64% are singletons and the top ten take 5.9%. Material: PBMCs. Every receptor here comes from a boy between 10 and 17 years old in good health and CMV-seropositive. Each CDR3 is given with its conserved first and last residue. D genes are given only for firm matches. Only some rows state a clone size, as once, few, many or a class for expanded clones.

size | J | D | V | DNA | CDR3
NA | TRBJ2-7 | NA | TRBV15 | TGTGCCACCAGCAGAAATACAGGGAGCTACGAGCAGTACTTC | CATSRNTGSYEQYF
NA | TRBJ1-4 | NA | TRBV19 | TGTGCCAGTAGTCGGACAAGAACTAATGAAAAACTGTTTTTT | CASSRTRTNEKLFF
once | TRBJ1-2 | NA | TRBV18 | TGTGCCAGCTTACCAATGATACAGGGCCTGAGTAACTATGGCTACACCTTC | CASLPMIQGLSNYGYTF
NA | TRBJ2-7 | NA | TRBV19 | TGTGCCAGTAGCCCCTCGTGGACAACCTACGAGCAGTACTTC | CASSPSWTTYEQYF
NA | TRBJ1-4 | TRBD1 | TRBV18 | TGTGCCAGCTCACGAGGGACAGCCGCAACTAATGAAAAACTGTTTTTT | CASSRGTAATNEKLFF
medium-sized | TRBJ2-1 | TRBD2 | TRBV4-1 | TGCGCCAGCAGTGTAGCGGGGGGGGGCTCCTACAATGAGCAGTTCTTC | CASSVAGGGSYNEQFF
NA | TRBJ2-4 | NA | TRBV5-1 | TGCGCCAGCAGAAAGGGCGGGAACATTCAGTACTTC | CASRKGGNIQYF
once | TRBJ1-1 | NA | TRBV6-4 | TGTGCCAGCAGTGTAGGCCCAGGGAACACTGAAGCTTTCTTT | CASSVGPGNTEAFF
NA | TRBJ2-7 | TRBD2 | TRBV7-2 | TGTGCCAGCAGCTCGGGACTAGCGGGCTTCTACGAGCAGTACTTC | CASSSGLAGFYEQYF
few | TRBJ1-1 | NA | TRBV7-6 | TGTGCCAGCAGCTTAGTTCTGGGGCCGAACACTGAAGCTTTCTTT | CASSLVLGPNTEAFF
once | TRBJ2-3 | NA | TRBV15 | TGTGCCACCAGTCGAACTAGCTCAGATACGCAGTATTTT | CATSRTSSDTQYF
NA | TRBJ2-7 | NA | TRBV6-1 | TGTGCCAGCAGTGAAGCCACTAGAAAAGAGCAGTACTTC | CASSEATRKEQYF
NA | TRBJ2-3 | TRBD1 | TRBV29-1 | TGCAGCTCATCCCGGCAGGGGGTAGGGACAGATACGCAGTATTTT | CSSSRQGVGTDTQYF
NA | TRBJ2-2 | NA | TRBV11-2 | TGTGCCAGCAGCTCGATGGGCAGGGAGCTGTTTTTT | CASSSMGRELFF
NA | TRBJ1-2 | NA | TRBV4-2 | TGTGCCAGCAGCCAAGCTAACCTCGGGGGCTACACCTTC | CASSQANLGGYTF